The 29 T cell receptor beta chains listed next were all sequenced from one sample in a study of T cells in Graves' hyperthyroidism and ophthalmopathy. Amplification targeted TCR beta CDR3 regions from RNA transcripts. TCR CDR3 underwent first-round RT-PCR with the HTBI primer set. TCRdb recomputed calls from the multiplex PCR reads with MiXCR, one row per CDR3 protein. The sample includes 450,000 to 700,000 distinct CDR3 sequences, 46% of them seen just once. The sample consisted of peripheral blood or thyroid tissue (not recorded which). The receptors come from an adult woman with Graves' disease, either hyperthyroidism or ophthalmopathy (not recorded which).

V usage is TRBV5-1 and J usage is TRBJ2-6; 7 nucleotides line up with TRBD1. Germline trimming cut 1 base from V and 3 bases from J; bases unmatched to any gene: 4. This CDR3 has 16 residues. Germline loops: CDR1 SGHRS, CDR2 YFSETQ. CDR3 DNA: TGCGCCAGCAGCTTGACCACAGGGGTTGGGGCCAACGTCCTGACTTTC. It specifies CASSLTTGVGANVLTF. Based on the CDR3 plus reference TRBV5-1 and TRBJ2-6, the full variable domain is KAGVTQTPRYLIKTRGQQVTLSCSPISGHRSVSWYQQTPGQGLQFLFEYFSETQRNKGNFPGRFSGRQFSNSRSEMNVSTLELGDSALYLCASSLTTGVGANVLTFGAGSRLTVL.

This clonotype occurred once. The J gene is TRBJ1-5, the V gene TRBV7-2; the match to TRBD1 covers 7 bases. Germline V CDR1 and CDR2: SGHTA, FQGNSA. The trim removed 1 base at V and 5 bases at J, leaving 5 bases unmatched. There are 15 residues in the CDR3. In DNA, the CDR3 is TGTGCCAGCAGCTTAGACGACAGGGTACATCAGCCCCAGCATTTT. It is translated as CASSLDDRVHQPQHF.

This clonotype occurred many times. The chain employs TRBV9 and TRBJ2-2, with no clear D. The V gene lost 3 bases and the J gene lost 12 bases, with 15 bases spanning the gap. Per the germline V gene, CDR1 is SGDLS and CDR2 is YYNGEE. The CDR3 consists of 13 residues. In nucleotides, the CDR3 is TGTGCCAGCAGCGACCGACTTGTTTCGAAGCTGTTTTTT. It translates to CASSDRLVSKLFF.

The chain is built from TRBV15 and TRBJ2-5; the D call may be TRBD1 or TRBD2 (6 bases each). Trimming removed 6 bases at V and 2 bases at J, with 16 bases between. The CDR3 loop spans 15 amino acids. Germline loops: CDR1 LNHNV, CDR2 YYDKDF (reference sequence). In nucleotides, the CDR3 is TGTGCCACCAGTGATTTAGGGGGGCCTCAAGAGACCCAGTACTTC. The encoded protein is CATSDLGGPQETQYF. Combining the CDR3 with reference TRBV15 and TRBJ2-5 gives the whole variable domain DAMVIQNPRYQVTQFGKPVTLSCSQTLNHNVMYWYQQKSSQAPKLLFHYYDKDFNNEADTPDNFQSRRPNTSFCFLDIRSPGLGDTAMYLCATSDLGGPQETQYFGPGTRLLVL.

This clonotype showed up many times. The CDR3 loop is CASSYTGPNQPQHF. In nucleotides, the CDR3 is TGTGCCAGCAGCTACACAGGGCCCAATCAGCCCCAGCATTTT. This sequence joins TRBV28 and TRBJ1-5, with D possibly being TRBD1 (6 bases). The germline V and J ends were trimmed by 6 bases and 3 bases, with 12 bases remaining between them. The CDR3 is 14 amino acids. Germline V lookup: CDR1 MDHEN, CDR2 SYDVKM.

The genes are TRBV9 and TRBJ1-2; D perhaps matches TRBD1 (6 bases). The CDR3 has 14 residues. The germline V and J ends were trimmed by 6 bases and 8 bases, with 20 bases remaining between them. Germline CDR1 is SGDLS and CDR2 is YYNGEE. The CDR3 sequence is CASTPDTGAGGYTF. The CDR3 nucleotides are TGTGCCAGCACCCCAGACACGGGGGCTGGGGGCTACACCTTC. Complete variable domain (other parts from reference TRBV9 and TRBJ1-2): DSGVTQTPKHLITATGQRVTLRCSPRSGDLSVYWYQQSLDQGLQFLIQYYNGEERAKGNILERFSAQQFPDLHSELNLSSLELGDSALYFCASTPDTGAGGYTFGSGTRLTVV.

The J gene is TRBJ1-6, the V gene TRBV7-3, with no clear D. V shed 1 base and J shed 10 bases, with 14 bases lying between them. CDR3 length: 15 amino acids. Germline loops: CDR1 SGHTA, CDR2 FQGTGA. DNA of the CDR3: TGTGCCAGCAGCTTAAGTCTCACACTAGGGTCACCCCTCCACTTT. This translates into CASSLSLTLGSPLHF.

V and J are TRBV20-1 and TRBJ2-3; D might be TRBD2 (5 bases). The germline V and J ends were trimmed by 3 bases and 2 bases, with 9 bases remaining between them. The germline CDR1 and CDR2 sequences are DFQATT and SNEGSKA (reference sequence). This CDR3 contains 13 residues. CDR3 sequence (DNA): TGCAGTGCTAGGGGAGCGAACACAGATACGCAGTATTTT. This codes for CSARGANTDTQYF.

This clonotype was detected many times. This chain joins TRBV5-4 and TRBJ2-2; 7 nucleotides line up with TRBD1. The CDR3 is made up of 16 amino acids. CDR1 is SGHNT, CDR2 YYREEE, per germline (reference sequence). After removal of 2 bases from V and 5 bases from J, the junction contained 9 bases not matched to a gene. This chain's CDR3 is CASSFRGGAETGELFF. CDR3 coding DNA: TGTGCCAGCAGCTTTCGAGGGGGCGCAGAGACCGGGGAGCTGTTTTTT.

This clonotype was picked up many times. This rearrangement joins TRBV10-2 to TRBJ1-5, with a possible D match to TRBD1 (5 bases). V lost 8 bases, J lost 0 bases, and 14 bases lay in between. The CDR3 spans 15 residues. CDR1 and CDR2 from the germline V gene are WSHSY and SAAADI. The CDR3 reads CASSEGDYSNQPQHF. The CDR3 DNA reads TGCGCCAGCTCGGAAGGGGATTATAGCAATCAGCCCCAGCATTTT.

The chain uses TRBV7-9 and TRBJ1-2; the D is unclear. Germline lookup yields CDR1 SEHNR and CDR2 FQNEAQ (reference sequence). With 3 bases removed from V and 4 bases from J, the gap between germline ends came to 9 bases. This CDR3 has 13 amino acids. As DNA, the CDR3 is TGTGCCAGCAGCTTTTCTATTCCCTATGGCTACACCTTC. This gives the protein CASSFSIPYGYTF.

This clonotype was seen ten or more times. CDR3 amino acids: CASSLGVGGNQPQHF. In nucleotides, the CDR3 is TGTGCCAGCAGCTTAGGCGTCGGGGGCAATCAGCCCCAGCATTTT. V and J are TRBV7-9 and TRBJ1-5; D uncertain. The CDR3 sequence is 15 residues long. Germline CDR1 is SEHNR and CDR2 is FQNEAQ (reference sequence). V lost 1 base and J 2 bases, leaving 9 bases between the germline ends.

Of note for this clonotype: Given a much more abundant clone one base away, this may be a read error. The gene calls are TRBV2 and TRBJ1-1; the D gene is possibly TRBD1 (6 bases). The CDR3 is made up of 14 amino acids. Germline-derived CDR1 and CDR2 are SNHLY and FYNNEI. Trimming left V 5 bases short and J 6 bases short, with 16 bases between. The CDR3 DNA reads as TGTGCCAGCAGTCCCCAGGGGTCCTCGCCTGAAGCTTTCTTT. This translates into CASSPQGSSPEAFF.

This clonotype was seen ten or more times. This chain uses TRBV5-1 with TRBJ2-7, with D uncertain. Trimming cost V 2 bases and J 7 bases, with 10 bases left between them. Germline CDR1 reads SGHRS; CDR2 reads YFSETQ. The CDR3 extends over 12 amino acids. CDR3: CASSLMGREQYF. The CDR3 DNA follows: TGCGCCAGCAGCTTAATGGGCCGGGAGCAGTACTTC.

The gene calls are TRBV20-1 and TRBJ2-3; 10 bases map to TRBD2. CDR1 is DFQATT and CDR2 is SNEGSKA in the germline V gene (reference sequence). The CDR3 runs to 15 residues. Trimming at V came to 5 bases and at J to 8 bases, leaving 13 bases not matched to a gene. CDR3 sequence (DNA): TGCAGTGCTCAAGTCCTAGCGGGGGTCGGTAGTACGCAGTATTTT. Protein sequence: CSAQVLAGVGSTQYF.

This clonotype came up many times. The chain has TRBV10-3 and TRBJ1-2; weak D call: TRBD1 (5 bases). Germline CDR1 reads ENHRY; CDR2 reads SYGVKD. The V end was cut by 0 bases, the J end by 2 bases, with 7 bases between. The CDR3 runs to 14 residues. DNA for the CDR3: TGTGCCATCAGTGAGTCGGCAGGGAACTATGGCTACACCTTC. Protein: CAISESAGNYGYTF.

A remark on this clonotype: Because it lacks the conserved phenylalanine or tryptophan at the end, this CDR3 is likely a read error. The DNA is left out, because the CDR3 cannot be placed on it with certainty; the CDR3 is given as TCRdb lists it. The rearrangement uses TRBV19 and TRBJ2-6. The CDR3 region is 8 residues in length, termini included. CDR1 and CDR2 (germline): LNHDA, SQIVND (reference sequence). The CDR3 region is CASSFKTL.

This clonotype was recorded at least ten times. The chain uses TRBV19 and TRBJ1-1, with a possible D match to TRBD1 (5 bases). Germline CDR1 and CDR2: LNHDA and SQIVND (reference sequence). This CDR3 is 14 amino acids long. V lost 5 bases to trimming and J lost 4 bases, with 14 bases between them. The CDR3 DNA follows: TGTGCCAGTAGTCCGCGGGCCGGGGGCACTGAAGCTTTCTTT. Its protein product is CASSPRAGGTEAFF.

There are many counts of this clonotype. J is TRBJ1-6 and V is TRBV10-3; the D gene is possibly TRBD1 (6 bases). The CDR3 runs to 14 residues. V was clipped by 6 bases and J by 9 bases, with 15 bases between them. CDR1 ENHRY and CDR2 SYGVKD come from the germline V gene. CDR3 DNA sequence: TGTGCCATCAGCTCGGACAGCGGAGGTTCACCCCTCCACTTT. It translates to CAISSDSGGSPLHF.

The chain is built from TRBV20-1 and TRBJ1-4, with TRBD1 as a possible D gene (6 bases). Germline V gene data show CDR1 as DFQATT and CDR2 as SNEGSKA (reference sequence). The CDR3 runs to 17 residues. The germline V and J ends were trimmed by 6 bases and 7 bases, with 27 bases remaining between them. The CDR3 is CSALGLAGGGGSEKLFF. The CDR3 DNA is TGCAGTGCCTTGGGACTAGCGGGTGGAGGGGGATCTGAAAAACTGTTTTTT.

This clonotype has at least ten counts. The rearrangement joins TRBV20-1 to TRBJ2-7; 7 bases are shared with TRBD2. V was pared by 2 bases and J by 0 bases, with 7 bases of the junction left unmatched. The germline CDR1 and CDR2 sequences are DFQATT and SNEGSKA (reference sequence). The CDR3 consists of 15 residues. DNA of the CDR3: TGCAGTGCTAGACCATTCAGCGGGACCTCCTACGAGCAGTACTTC. It encodes CSARPFSGTSYEQYF.

The table lists this clonotype with many counts. The V gene is TRBV7-9, the J gene TRBJ1-5; D might be TRBD1 (5 bases). The length of the CDR3 is 15 residues. CDR1 and CDR2 from the germline V gene are SEHNR and FQNEAQ (reference sequence). With 10 bases removed from V and 3 bases from J, the gap between germline ends came to 19 bases. CDR3 nucleotide sequence: TGTGCCACCACGGGGCCAGACGGAAACAATCAGCCCCAGCATTTT. Translation gives CATTGPDGNNQPQHF.

CDR3 amino acids: CASSVRAGAYGYTF. CDR3 in DNA: TGTGCCAGCAGTGTAAGAGCGGGGGCTTATGGCTACACCTTC. V usage is TRBV6-4 and J usage is TRBJ1-2; D is possibly TRBD1 (6 bases). Trimming stripped 4 bases from V and 5 bases from J, with 14 bases between. CDR1 is MRHNA and CDR2 is SNTAGT in the germline V gene. The CDR3 has 14 residues.

The rearrangement joins TRBV2 to TRBJ2-1; 10 bases agree with TRBD2. The V segment lost 5 bases and the J segment 6 bases; nucleotides outside the gene matches: 4. Germline CDR1 SNHLY, CDR2 FYNNEI. The CDR3 is made up of 14 amino acids. For the CDR3, the DNA is TGTGCCAGCAGTACACTAGCGGGACCCAATGAGCAGTTCTTC. Its protein product is CASSTLAGPNEQFF.

The rearrangement links TRBV5-1 to TRBJ1-2; D is uncertain. CDR1 is SGHRS and CDR2 is YFSETQ in the germline V gene. The CDR3 is made up of 11 amino acids. Deletions cut 0 bases from V and 12 bases from J, with 9 bases between. CDR3 sequence: CASSLGAGNTF. Here the CDR3 DNA reads TGCGCCAGCAGCTTGGGGGCTGGAAACACCTTC.

V and J are TRBV7-9 and TRBJ1-2; D not resolved. V gave up 5 bases and J gave up 4 bases, with 5 bases separating them. In germline, CDR1 is SEHNR, CDR2 FQNEAQ (reference sequence). This CDR3 has 11 residues. The CDR3 reads CASSEVYGYTF. In nucleotides, the CDR3 is TGTGCCAGCAGCGAGGTCTATGGCTACACCTTC.

This chain connects TRBV6-5 to TRBJ1-2; 7 positions match TRBD1. With V trimmed by 6 bases and J by 4 bases, 5 bases remained unmatched. This CDR3 comprises 13 residues. Germline V gene data show CDR1 as MNHEY and CDR2 as SVGAGI. The chain's CDR3 is CASRTTGSYGYTF. CDR3 coding DNA: TGTGCCAGCAGAACGACAGGGAGCTATGGCTACACCTTC.

V is TRBV29-1 and J is TRBJ2-3; TRBD2 agrees at 7 bases. The CDR3 consists of 11 residues. The V gene end was trimmed by 6 bases and the J gene end by 7 bases; junction bases not matched to a gene: 4. Per the germline V gene, CDR1 is SQVTM and CDR2 is ANQGSEA. Written as DNA, the CDR3 is TGCAGCGTAGGGCGGGAGCATACGCAGTATTTT. Translating gives CSVGREHTQYF.

This clonotype was seen more than once but under ten times. The J gene is TRBJ2-7, the V gene TRBV11-2; no clear D gene. Germline CDR1 is SGHAT and CDR2 is FQNNGV. Trimming cost V 6 bases and J 1 base, with 13 bases left between them. The CDR3 length is 14 residues. CDR3 protein: CASSEGEESYEQYF. The CDR3 coding sequence is TGTGCCAGCAGTGAAGGTGAAGAATCCTACGAGCAGTACTTC. Full variable domain (remainder filled in from reference TRBV11-2 and TRBJ2-7): EAGVAQSPRYKIIEKRQSVAFWCNPISGHATLYWYQQILGQGPKLLIQFQNNGVVDDSQLPKDRFSAERLKGVDSTLKIQPAKLEDSAVYLCASSEGEESYEQYFGPGTRLTVT.